The 11 T cell receptor beta chains below come from one sample, sequenced in a study of T cell repertoires in cytomegalovirus infection. TCRdb analysed the reads with MiXCR anew, one entry per CDR3 protein. The data hold about 250,000 distinct CDR3 sequences, with 5% to 8.5% observed a single time. Sequencing used PBMCs. The receptors shown here come from a human donor in good health (CMV status not recorded). Some clones in this sample may be carry-over from other donors' samples.

The sample holds many counts of this clonotype. The rearrangement uses TRBV7-2 and TRBJ2-7; 7 positions match TRBD2. CDR3 length equals 14 residues. V gave up 7 bases and J gave up 1 base; unmatched junction bases: 7. Germline-derived CDR1 and CDR2 are SGHTA and FQGNSA. CDR3 protein: CASTKQGGSYEQYF. CDR3 nucleotide sequence: TGTGCCAGCACCAAGCAGGGAGGGTCCTACGAGCAGTACTTC.

Many counts were recorded for this clonotype. V usage is TRBV7-2 and J usage is TRBJ1-1; 7 nucleotides align to TRBD1. The CDR3 runs 14 residues. V shed 5 bases and J 5 bases; nucleotides not matched to a gene: 8. From germline, CDR1 is SGHTA and CDR2 FQGNSA. CDR3 sequence: CASSLRQGPTEAFF. The CDR3 region has the DNA TGTGCCAGCAGCCTTCGACAGGGCCCTACTGAAGCTTTCTTT.

This clonotype occurred many times. The chain uses TRBV12-3 or TRBV12-4 and TRBJ1-2, with 7 bases identical to TRBD1. V was pared by 3 bases and J by 8 bases, with 9 bases of the junction left unmatched. The CDR3 is made up of 14 amino acids. CDR3 loop: CASSFWQGESGYTF. The CDR3 DNA is TGTGCCAGCAGTTTTTGGCAGGGGGAGTCGGGCTACACCTTC.

This rearrangement joins TRBV29-1 to TRBJ1-4; 9 bases map to TRBD1. The CDR3 runs 14 residues. The germline CDR1 and CDR2 sequences are SQVTM and ANQGSEA. With 3 bases clipped from V and 5 bases from J, the junction kept 4 bases outside the gene matches. CDR3 sequence: CSVDGTGRNEKLFF. The DNA for the CDR3 is TGCAGCGTTGACGGGACAGGGAGGAATGAAAAACTGTTTTTT.

There are many counts of this clonotype. The chain employs TRBV20-1 and TRBJ1-4, with D hard to call. Trimming stripped 0 bases from V and 7 bases from J, with 6 bases between. CDR1 is DFQATT and CDR2 is SNEGSKA in the germline V gene (reference sequence). This CDR3 region has 12 residues. The CDR3 DNA sequence: TGCAGTGCTAGAGAAAAGGCTGAAAAACTGTTTTTT. Protein sequence: CSAREKAEKLFF.

This clonotype has at least ten counts. This chain uses TRBV2 with TRBJ1-2, with 8 bases that match TRBD1. CDR1 and CDR2 (germline): SNHLY, FYNNEI. The CDR3 is 16 amino acids. With V trimmed by 4 bases and J by 4 bases, 11 bases remained unmatched. CDR3 region: CASSVLAQGVVYGYTF. The CDR3 bases are TGTGCCAGCAGTGTTCTCGCACAGGGGGTAGTCTATGGCTACACCTTC. Full variable domain (outside the CDR3, taken from reference TRBV2 and TRBJ1-2): EPEVTQTPSHQVTQMGQEVILRCVPISNHLYFYWYRQILGQKVEFLVSFYNNEISEKSEIFDDQFSVERPDGSNFTLKIRSTKLEDSAMYFCASSVLAQGVVYGYTFGSGTRLTVV.

This clonotype was counted many times. V is TRBV4-2 and J is TRBJ2-7; 12 positions agree with TRBD2. Trimming took 5 bases from V and 6 from J; bases not matched to a gene: 17. This CDR3 spans 18 amino acids. In germline, CDR1 is LGHNA, CDR2 YNFKEQ. CDR3 nucleotide sequence: TGTGCCAGCAGCAAAGTCCAGGCTAGCGGGGGGGCTGGGGTCGAGCAGTACTTC. Amino acid sequence: CASSKVQASGGAGVEQYF.

This clonotype was counted at least ten times. The chain carries TRBV12-3 or TRBV12-4 and TRBJ2-7; possibly TRBD2 for D (6 bases). V gave up 4 bases and J gave up 7 bases, with 14 bases separating them. This CDR3 spans 13 amino acids. Written as DNA, the CDR3 is TGTGCCAGCAGTTCCGGACGGGAGAAGGAGCAGTACTTC. This sequence encodes CASSSGREKEQYF.

There are many counts of this clonotype. V and J are TRBV28 and TRBJ1-2; D remains ambiguous. V gave up 1 base and J gave up 4 bases, with 7 bases separating them. CDR1 MDHEN and CDR2 SYDVKM come from the germline V gene. The CDR3 extends over 13 amino acids. The CDR3 protein is CASSLSRSYGYTF. The CDR3 bases are TGTGCCAGCAGTTTATCCCGCAGCTATGGCTACACCTTC.

This chain uses TRBV5-1 with TRBJ2-6; no reliable D call. This CDR3 comprises 15 residues. The V gene's germline CDR1 is SGHRS and CDR2 YFSETQ. Trimming took off 9 bases at V and 0 bases at J, with 13 bases between the two ends. The CDR3 DNA reads TGCGCCACCACTCGAGAGCTCTCTGGGGCCAACGTCCTGACTTTC. This codes for CATTRELSGANVLTF. Together with reference TRBV5-1 and TRBJ2-6, the CDR3 gives the full variable domain: KAGVTQTPRYLIKTRGQQVTLSCSPISGHRSVSWYQQTPGQGLQFLFEYFSETQRNKGNFPGRFSGRQFSNSRSEMNVSTLELGDSALYLCATTRELSGANVLTFGAGSRLTVL.

This clonotype was counted at least ten times. The J gene is TRBJ2-5, the V gene TRBV12-5; either TRBD1 or TRBD2 may supply D (5 bases each). In germline, CDR1 is LGHNT, CDR2 FRNRAP. V lost 5 bases and J lost 5, with 15 bases in between. The CDR3 covers 14 residues. DNA for the CDR3: TGTGCTAGTGGTCCTGGGACCGCGAAGGAGACCCAGTACTTC. It is translated as CASGPGTAKETQYF.